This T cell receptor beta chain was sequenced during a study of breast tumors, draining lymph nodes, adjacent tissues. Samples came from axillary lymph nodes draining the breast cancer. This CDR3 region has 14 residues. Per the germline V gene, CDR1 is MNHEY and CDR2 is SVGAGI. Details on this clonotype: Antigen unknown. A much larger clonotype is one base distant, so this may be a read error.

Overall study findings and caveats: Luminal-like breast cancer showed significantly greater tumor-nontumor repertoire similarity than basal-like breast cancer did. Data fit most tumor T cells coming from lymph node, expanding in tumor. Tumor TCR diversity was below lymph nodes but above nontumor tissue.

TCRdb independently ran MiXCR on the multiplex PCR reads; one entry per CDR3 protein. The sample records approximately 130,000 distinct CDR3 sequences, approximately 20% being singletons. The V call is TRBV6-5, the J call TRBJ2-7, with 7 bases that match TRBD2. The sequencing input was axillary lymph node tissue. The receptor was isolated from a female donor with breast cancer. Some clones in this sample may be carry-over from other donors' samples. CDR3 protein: CAGSYGGLPYEQYF. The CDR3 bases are TGTGCCGGCAGTTACGGGGGACTACCCTACGAGCAGTACTTC.